This TCR beta chain was identified during a study of response to subunit inactivated influenza vaccine (dated by TCRdb to 2016 to 2019). With regard to the full study: Deep quantitative profiling of the T cell receptor repertoire was used in the study to follow responses to a trivalent subunit inactivated influenza vaccine.

V loses 0 bases of germline sequence and J loses 3 bases, and the interval between the two ends is 7 bases. The germline V gene yields KGHDR for CDR1 and SFDVKD for CDR2. Spanning cysteine to phenylalanine, the CDR3 consists of 15 amino acids. The sequence is cut down to CDR3 DNA, 45 bases in frame from base 1. Receptor libraries were prepared by RT-PCR. The sequencer listed for this sample is Illumina HiSeq 2500. The public sequencing data were trimmed at Q25 with fastp and processed into clonotypes with MiXCR by TCRdb, which kept only in-frame beta chains. Under each unique CDR3 protein, matching rows form one entry showing the most common genes and DNA. This sample comprises some 850,000 distinct CDR3 sequences, roughly 20% of them detected only once. Of the sample, approximately 11% falls within the top ten clones. The research as a whole found: The authors proposed that each seasonal influenza vaccination may bring in only a limited number of new T cells.

Regarding this clonotype: Its binding antigen is unknown. Qualities for individual bases were not recorded, and no much larger clone is one base off.

The sequencing used PBMCs from blood, collected 5 days after vaccination. The sequence derives from a man aged 50 to 60 who received an inactivated influenza vaccine. Donor details come from another sample of the same person, matched by shared clones. The rearrangement combines TRBV24-1 with TRBJ2-2; no confident D gene assignment can be made. The CDR3 protein is CATSDLLSHTGELFF. The sequenced DNA: TGTGCCACCAGTGATTTGCTTTCTCACACCGGGGAGCTGTTTTTT.